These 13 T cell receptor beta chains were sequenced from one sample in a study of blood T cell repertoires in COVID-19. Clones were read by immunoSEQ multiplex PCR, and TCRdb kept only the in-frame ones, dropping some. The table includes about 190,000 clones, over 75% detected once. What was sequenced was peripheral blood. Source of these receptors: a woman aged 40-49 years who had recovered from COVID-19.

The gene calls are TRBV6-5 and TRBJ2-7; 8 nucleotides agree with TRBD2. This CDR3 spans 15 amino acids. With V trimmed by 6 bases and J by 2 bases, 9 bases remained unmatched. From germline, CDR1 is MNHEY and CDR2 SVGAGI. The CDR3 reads CASRIEAGETYEQYF. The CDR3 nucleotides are TGTGCCAGCAGAATAGAAGCGGGGGAAACCTACGAGCAGTACTTC.

The CDR3, as DNA: TGTGCCAGCAGCTTGGCCATTTGGGGACACGGGGACACTGAAGCTTTCTTT. This codes for CASSLAIWGHGDTEAFF. The V gene is TRBV5-5, the J gene TRBJ1-1; a weak D match, TRBD1 (6 bases). CDR1 SGHKS and CDR2 YYEKEE come from the germline V gene (reference sequence). V was shortened by 0 bases and J by 3 bases, with 18 bases between the two germline ends. The CDR3 covers 17 residues. Filled out from reference TRBV5-5 and TRBJ1-1, the complete variable domain reads DAGVTQSPTHLIKTRGQQVTLRCSPISGHKSVSWYQQVLGQGPQFIFQYYEKEERGRGNFPDRFSARQFPNYSSELNVNALLLGDSALYLCASSLAIWGHGDTEAFFGQGTRLTVV.

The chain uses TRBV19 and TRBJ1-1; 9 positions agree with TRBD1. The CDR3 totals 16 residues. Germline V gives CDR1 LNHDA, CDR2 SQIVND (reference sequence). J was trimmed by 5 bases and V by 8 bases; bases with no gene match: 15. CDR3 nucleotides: TGTGCCAGTGCGGACAGGGGAGATGGGGAGTTGACTGAAGCTTTCTTT. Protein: CASADRGDGELTEAFF.

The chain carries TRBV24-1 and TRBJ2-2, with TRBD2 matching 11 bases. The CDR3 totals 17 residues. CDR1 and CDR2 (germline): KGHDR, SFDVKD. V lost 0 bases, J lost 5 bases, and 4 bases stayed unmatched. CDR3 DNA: TGTGCCACCAGTGATTTGGGGCTAGCGGGAGGTACCGGGGAGCTGTTTTTT. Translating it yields CATSDLGLAGGTGELFF.

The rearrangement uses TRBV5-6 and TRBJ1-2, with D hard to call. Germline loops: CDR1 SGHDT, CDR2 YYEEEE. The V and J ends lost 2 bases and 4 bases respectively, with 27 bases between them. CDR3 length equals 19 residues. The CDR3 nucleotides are TGTGCCAGCAGCTTTTTGGGGAGCGGAATAGGAAAAGGACGCTATGGCTACACCTTC. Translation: CASSFLGSGIGKGRYGYTF.

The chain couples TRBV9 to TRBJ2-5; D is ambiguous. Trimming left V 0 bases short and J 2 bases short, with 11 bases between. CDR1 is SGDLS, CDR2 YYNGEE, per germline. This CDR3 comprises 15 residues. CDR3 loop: CASSVAPTTQETQYF. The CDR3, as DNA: TGTGCCAGCAGCGTAGCACCGACAACACAAGAGACCCAGTACTTC.

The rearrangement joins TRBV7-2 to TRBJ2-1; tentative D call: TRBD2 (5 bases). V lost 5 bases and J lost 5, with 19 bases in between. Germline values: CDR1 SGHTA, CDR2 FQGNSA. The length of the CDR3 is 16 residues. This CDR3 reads CASSPGLANPNNEQFF. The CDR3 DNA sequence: TGTGCCAGCAGCCCAGGACTCGCCAACCCAAACAATGAGCAGTTCTTC.

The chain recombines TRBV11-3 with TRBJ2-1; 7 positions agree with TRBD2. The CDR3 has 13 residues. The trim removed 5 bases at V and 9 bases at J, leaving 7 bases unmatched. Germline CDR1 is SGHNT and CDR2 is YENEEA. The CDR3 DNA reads TGTGCCAGCAGCCATCGACTAGCAGCTGAGCAGTTCTTC. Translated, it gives CASSHRLAAEQFF.

This CDR3 reads CASSPMGTVAYEQYF. The CDR3, as DNA: TGTGCCAGCAGCCCAATGGGGACAGTTGCCTACGAGCAGTACTTC. This rearrangement joins TRBV3-1 (or the pseudogene TRBV3-2) to TRBJ2-7; TRBD1 matches 7 bases. Germline trimming cut 4 bases from V and 2 bases from J; bases unmatched to any gene: 8. The CDR3 extends over 15 amino acids. Per germline, CDR1 LGHDT and CDR2 YNNKEL (reference sequence).

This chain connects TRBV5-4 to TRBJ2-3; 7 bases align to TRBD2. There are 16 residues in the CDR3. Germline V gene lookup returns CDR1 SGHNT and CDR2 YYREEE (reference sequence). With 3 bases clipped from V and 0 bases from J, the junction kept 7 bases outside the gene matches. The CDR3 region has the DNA TGTGCCAGCAGCTCTGAAACTAGCGCAAGCACAGATACGCAGTATTTT. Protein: CASSSETSASTDTQYF.

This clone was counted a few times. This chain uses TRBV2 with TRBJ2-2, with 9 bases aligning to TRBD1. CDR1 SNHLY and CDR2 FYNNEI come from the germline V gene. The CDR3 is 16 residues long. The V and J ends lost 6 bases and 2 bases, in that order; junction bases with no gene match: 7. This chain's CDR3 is CASSPPGQGNTGELFF. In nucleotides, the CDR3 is TGTGCCAGCAGCCCTCCGGGACAGGGAAACACCGGGGAGCTGTTTTTT.

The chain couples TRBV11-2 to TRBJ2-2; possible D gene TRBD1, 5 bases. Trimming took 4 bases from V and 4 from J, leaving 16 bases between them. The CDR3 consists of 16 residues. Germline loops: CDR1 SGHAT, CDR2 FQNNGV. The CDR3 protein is CASSSKTDIITGELFF. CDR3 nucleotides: TGTGCCAGCAGCTCAAAGACAGATATAATCACCGGGGAGCTGTTTTTT. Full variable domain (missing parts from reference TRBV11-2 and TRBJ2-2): EAGVAQSPRYKIIEKRQSVAFWCNPISGHATLYWYQQILGQGPKLLIQFQNNGVVDDSQLPKDRFSAERLKGVDSTLKIQPAKLEDSAVYLCASSSKTDIITGELFFGEGSRLTVL.

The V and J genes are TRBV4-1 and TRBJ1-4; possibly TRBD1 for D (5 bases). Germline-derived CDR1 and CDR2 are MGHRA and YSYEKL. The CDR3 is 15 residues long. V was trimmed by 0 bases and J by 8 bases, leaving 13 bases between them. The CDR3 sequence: CASSQDRQGLEKLFF. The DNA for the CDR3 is TGCGCCAGCAGCCAAGATCGGCAGGGATTGGAAAAACTGTTTTTT.